A selection of T cell receptor beta chains follows, all from one sample in a study of blood T cell repertoires in COVID-19. Measured with immunoSEQ multiplex PCR; TCRdb has only the in-frame clones, and not every one. Among tens of thousands of clones listed, over 80% were seen once. Sample: peripheral blood. All receptors derive from a woman older than 75 with active COVID-19. Each CDR3 is given with its conserved first and last residue. The order of the fields is V gene, J gene, clone size, D gene, CDR3 protein, CDR3 DNA. The D gene is left open where the match is weak. Part of the rows lack a size; the others show once, few, many or a class for expanded clones.

v_call: TRBV7-2
j_call: TRBJ2-1
clone_size: .
d_call: TRBD2
cdr3_aa: CASSPPRLAGGPWNEQFF
cdr3_nt: TGTGCCAGCAGCCCCCCTCGCCTAGCGGGAGGGCCTTGGAATGAGCAGTTCTTC

v_call: TRBV4-3
j_call: TRBJ2-1
clone_size: .
d_call: TRBD2
cdr3_aa: CASGQVPPGAGTYNEQFF
cdr3_nt: TGCGCCAGCGGCCAAGTACCCCCTGGAGCGGGAACCTACAATGAGCAGTTCTTC

v_call: TRBV5-1
j_call: TRBJ1-2
clone_size: .
d_call: TRBD1
cdr3_aa: CASSWAGQGGYTF
cdr3_nt: TGCGCCAGCAGCTGGGCTGGACAGGGCGGCTACACCTTC

v_call: TRBV5-6
j_call: TRBJ2-1
clone_size: .
d_call: TRBD1
cdr3_aa: CASSLGPGQGAGEQFF
cdr3_nt: TGTGCCAGCAGCTTGGGGCCGGGACAGGGGGCAGGTGAGCAGTTCTTC

v_call: TRBV6-5
j_call: TRBJ2-1
clone_size: .
d_call: TRBD1
cdr3_aa: CASSYSDRGNEQFF
cdr3_nt: TGTGCCAGCAGTTACTCGGACAGGGGCAATGAGCAGTTCTTC

v_call: TRBV6-2/TRBV6-3
j_call: TRBJ2-5
clone_size: .
d_call: .
cdr3_aa: CASSWGQETQYF
cdr3_nt: TGTGCCAGCAGTTGGGGCCAGGAGACCCAGTACTTC

v_call: TRBV9
j_call: TRBJ1-4
clone_size: .
d_call: .
cdr3_aa: CAIQGILNEKLFF
cdr3_nt: TGTGCCATTCAGGGGATTTTAAATGAAAAACTGTTTTTT

v_call: TRBV19
j_call: TRBJ2-1
clone_size: .
d_call: TRBD2
cdr3_aa: CASSISAGPYNEQFF
cdr3_nt: TGTGCCAGTAGTATATCAGCGGGACCCTACAATGAGCAGTTCTTC

v_call: TRBV7-6
j_call: TRBJ1-1
clone_size: .
d_call: .
cdr3_aa: CASSPRGMNTEAFF
cdr3_nt: TGTGCCAGCAGCCCCCGGGGGATGAACACTGAAGCTTTCTTT

v_call: TRBV6-2/TRBV6-3
j_call: TRBJ2-7
clone_size: once
d_call: .
cdr3_aa: CASSPSSYEQYF
cdr3_nt: TGTGCCAGCAGCCCCAGCTCCTACGAGCAGTACTTC

v_call: TRBV7-2
j_call: TRBJ1-3
clone_size: .
d_call: .
cdr3_aa: CASSPNQAISGNTIYF
cdr3_nt: TGTGCCAGCAGCCCCAATCAGGCTATCTCTGGAAACACCATATATTTT

v_call: TRBV5-4
j_call: TRBJ2-3
clone_size: once
d_call: TRBD2
cdr3_aa: CASSFSLAGADTQYF
cdr3_nt: TGTGCCAGCAGCTTTTCTTTAGCGGGAGCCGATACGCAGTATTTT

v_call: TRBV11-2
j_call: TRBJ1-6
clone_size: .
d_call: .
cdr3_aa: CASSGRRGYNSPLHF
cdr3_nt: TGTGCCAGCAGCGGAAGGCGGGGTTATAATTCACCCCTCCACTTT

v_call: TRBV7-9
j_call: TRBJ2-3
clone_size: .
d_call: .
cdr3_aa: CASSSTRAGTDTQYF
cdr3_nt: TGTGCCAGCAGCTCCACTAGAGCCGGCACAGATACGCAGTATTTT

v_call: TRBV28
j_call: TRBJ1-2
clone_size: .
d_call: .
cdr3_aa: CASSSRVFWSGGYTF
cdr3_nt: TGTGCCAGCAGTTCTAGAGTGTTCTGGTCGGGAGGCTACACCTTC

v_call: TRBV14
j_call: TRBJ2-2
clone_size: .
d_call: TRBD1
cdr3_aa: CASSHLDRGTGELFF
cdr3_nt: TGTGCCAGCAGCCACCTAGACAGGGGCACCGGGGAGCTGTTTTTT

v_call: TRBV5-1
j_call: TRBJ2-1
clone_size: .
d_call: TRBD2
cdr3_aa: CASSRAPSGSGNEQFF
cdr3_nt: TGCGCCAGCAGCCGGGCCCCTAGCGGGAGTGGAAATGAGCAGTTCTTC

v_call: TRBV3-1/TRBV3-2
j_call: TRBJ2-3
clone_size: .
d_call: TRBD1
cdr3_aa: CASSHTGGETDTQYF
cdr3_nt: TGTGCCAGCAGCCACACAGGGGGTGAAACAGATACGCAGTATTTT

v_call: TRBV24-1
j_call: TRBJ1-4
clone_size: once
d_call: .
cdr3_aa: CATSDPQATNEKLFF
cdr3_nt: TGTGCCACCAGTGATCCCCAGGCAACTAATGAAAAACTGTTTTTT

v_call: TRBV24-1
j_call: TRBJ2-6
clone_size: .
d_call: .
cdr3_aa: CATSDRNQGTIQTIRSGANVLTF
cdr3_nt: TGTGCCACCAGTGATCGCAATCAGGGGACCATTCAAACAATCCGTTCTGGGGCCAACGTCCTGACTTTC

v_call: TRBV7-8
j_call: TRBJ2-2
clone_size: few
d_call: .
cdr3_aa: CASSLALGRENTGELFF
cdr3_nt: TGTGCCAGCAGCTTAGCGCTGGGGCGGGAGAACACCGGGGAGCTGTTTTTT

v_call: TRBV6-2/TRBV6-3
j_call: TRBJ1-4
clone_size: .
d_call: TRBD1
cdr3_aa: CASSLQGSSNEKLFF
cdr3_nt: TGTGCCAGCAGTCTACAGGGGAGTTCTAATGAAAAACTGTTTTTT

v_call: TRBV11-3
j_call: TRBJ2-3
clone_size: once
d_call: TRBD2
cdr3_aa: CASSLGTSGTDTQYF
cdr3_nt: TGTGCCAGCAGCCTCGGGACTAGCGGCACAGATACGCAGTATTTT

v_call: TRBV10-3
j_call: TRBJ2-1
clone_size: .
d_call: TRBD2
cdr3_aa: CAISEGLAGNPEQFF
cdr3_nt: TGTGCCATCAGTGAAGGACTAGCGGGAAATCCCGAGCAGTTCTTC

v_call: TRBV7-9
j_call: TRBJ2-5
clone_size: .
d_call: .
cdr3_aa: CASSLSGAETQYF
cdr3_nt: TGTGCCAGCAGCTTAAGTGGGGCGGAGACCCAGTACTTC

v_call: TRBV5-6
j_call: TRBJ2-7
clone_size: once
d_call: TRBD2
cdr3_aa: CASSPSGRSGEQYF
cdr3_nt: TGTGCCAGCAGCCCTAGCGGGAGGAGTGGCGAGCAGTACTTC